These 27 T cell receptor beta chains were sequenced from one sample in a study of shared clonotypes between healthy human individuals. Naive-designated CD8 cells lacked CD45RO, were positively enriched for CCR7, and omitted terminally differentiated effector memory CD45RA+ cells. Only in-frame clones appear in the TCRdb table, and some are missing; sequencing was by immunoSEQ multiplex PCR. The repertoire holds approximately 740,000 clones, with nearly 95% as singletons. Sequences were obtained from naive CD8+ T cells sorted from blood. These TCRs come from a man younger than 40 in good health.

V is TRBV28 and J is TRBJ1-4, with TRBD1 as a possible D gene (5 bases). CDR1 is MDHEN and CDR2 is SYDVKM in the germline V gene. V lost 3 bases to trimming and J lost 5 bases, with 10 bases between them. The CDR3 has 14 amino acids. CDR3 DNA: TGTGCCAGCAGTTTGACGGGACCCAATGAAAAACTGTTTTTT. This encodes CASSLTGPNEKLFF.

The chain couples TRBV6-5 to TRBJ2-3; 7 bases fit TRBD1. Germline assignment: CDR1 MNHEY and CDR2 SVGAGI. V lost 5 bases to trimming and J lost 2 bases; unmatched junction nucleotides: 4. The CDR3 extends over 14 amino acids. CDR3 residues: CASSDRASTDTQYF. CDR3 bases: TGTGCCAGCAGTGACAGGGCCTCCACAGATACGCAGTATTTT.

The CDR3 region has the DNA TGTGCCAGCAGGAGGACGGAACACTCTGGAAACACCATATATTTT. Protein sequence: CASRRTEHSGNTIYF. This chain joins TRBV7-9 and TRBJ1-3; no clear D. V was trimmed by 6 bases and J by 0 bases, leaving 12 bases between them. Germline values: CDR1 SEHNR, CDR2 FQNEAQ (reference sequence). The CDR3 loop spans 15 amino acids.

This clone was picked up one time. This sequence joins TRBV5-6 and TRBJ2-7; tentatively, D is TRBD1 (6 bases). This CDR3 contains 17 residues. Germline V gene sequence: CDR1 SGHDT, CDR2 YYEEEE. V was cut by 4 bases and J by 4 bases, with 24 bases left in between. The CDR3 sequence: CASSPQRVFPGVYEQYF. CDR3 nucleotide sequence: TGTGCCAGCAGCCCCCAGAGGGTCTTCCCAGGGGTATACGAGCAGTACTTC.

The chain is built from TRBV7-9 and TRBJ1-2; D remains ambiguous. The V end lost 2 bases, the J end lost 6 bases, and 10 bases lay between the germline ends. The CDR3 sequence is 13 residues long. Germline CDR1 reads SEHNR; CDR2 reads FQNEAQ (reference sequence). CDR3 DNA sequence: TGTGCCAGCAGCTTAAGCTCGACCGATGGCTACACCTTC. It encodes CASSLSSTDGYTF.

This sequence joins TRBV27 and TRBJ2-7; D gene unclear. The V gene's germline CDR1 is MNHEY and CDR2 SMNVEV (reference sequence). The CDR3 sequence is 15 residues long. Trimming stripped 5 bases from V and 2 bases from J, with 16 bases between. The CDR3 reads CASSPSRAPTYEQYF. CDR3 nucleotides: TGTGCCAGCAGTCCCTCACGGGCACCGACCTACGAGCAGTACTTC.

The chain couples TRBV6-5 to TRBJ2-1, with D tentatively TRBD2 (5 bases). CDR3 size: 15 residues. Trimming took 1 base from V and 5 from J, leaving 12 bases between them. Germline-derived CDR1 and CDR2 are MNHEY and SVGAGI. CDR3 coding DNA: TGTGCCAGCAGTTACTTTCCGGGATCGGACAATGAGCAGTTCTTC. It yields the protein CASSYFPGSDNEQFF.

The CDR3 loop reads CASLGQGSSYEQYF. In DNA, the CDR3 is TGTGCCAGCCTGGGACAGGGGAGCTCCTACGAGCAGTACTTC. This chain connects TRBV11-3 to TRBJ2-7; TRBD1 matches at 10 bases. This CDR3 spans 14 amino acids. CDR1 is SGHNT and CDR2 is YENEEA in the germline V gene. V was pared by 8 bases and J by 0 bases, with 4 bases of the junction left unmatched.

V and J are TRBV14 and TRBJ2-3; D is unresolved. Germline CDR1 reads SGHDN; CDR2 reads FVKESK. The CDR3 runs 17 residues. Trimming took 4 bases from V and 0 from J, leaving 17 bases between them. CDR3 in amino acids: CASSLIAGRSSTDTQYF. As DNA, the CDR3 is TGTGCCAGCAGCCTAATTGCAGGCCGGTCTAGCACAGATACGCAGTATTTT.

The V gene is TRBV27, the J gene TRBJ2-4; D not certain. The V end lost 4 bases, the J end lost 3 bases, and 10 bases lay between the germline ends. CDR1 and CDR2 (germline): MNHEY, SMNVEV (reference sequence). The CDR3 extends over 14 amino acids. The chain's CDR3 is CASSSSLDKNIQYF. The CDR3, as DNA: TGTGCCAGCAGTTCCTCCCTAGACAAAAACATTCAGTACTTC.

V gene TRBV7-6 combines with J gene TRBJ2-1; 9 bases are shared with TRBD1. Trimming at V came to 4 bases and at J to 7 bases, leaving 8 bases not matched to a gene. The germline gives CDR1 SGHVS, CDR2 FNYEAQ. The CDR3 totals 15 residues. Written as DNA, the CDR3 is TGTGCCAGCAGCTCTCCACAGGGGGCGGCAAATGAGCAGTTCTTC. Translation: CASSSPQGAANEQFF. Using reference TRBV7-6 and TRBJ2-1 for the parts outside the CDR3, the full variable domain is GAGVSQSPRYKVTKRGQDVALRCDPISGHVSLYWYRQALGQGPEFLTYFNYEAQQDKSGLPNDRFSAERPEGSISTLTIQRTEQRDSAMYRCASSSPQGAANEQFFGPGTRLTVL.

The rearrangement links TRBV28 to TRBJ1-2; unclear D gene. Germline-derived CDR1 and CDR2 are MDHEN and SYDVKM. V shed 3 bases and J shed 5 bases, with 10 bases lying between them. The CDR3 contains 13 residues. CDR3: CASSLEPAYGYTF. The CDR3 bases are TGTGCCAGCAGTTTGGAACCCGCGTATGGCTACACCTTC.

The V gene is TRBV19, the J gene TRBJ2-3; D could derive from TRBD1 or TRBD2 (5 bases each). Germline CDR1 reads LNHDA; CDR2 reads SQIVND (reference sequence). The CDR3 is 16 residues long. Trimming cost V 5 bases and J 3 bases, with 18 bases left between them. The CDR3 spells CASSDYGAVRTDTQYF. DNA for the CDR3: TGTGCCAGTAGTGACTATGGGGCCGTGCGGACAGATACGCAGTATTTT.

Written as DNA, the CDR3 is TGTGCCAGCAGCTCCCCGGGAGCGAACACTGAAGCTTTCTTT. This sequence encodes CASSSPGANTEAFF. The chain links TRBV7-9 to TRBJ1-1; D gene uncertain. Trimming took off 4 bases at V and 1 base at J, with 10 bases between the two ends. Germline V gene lookup returns CDR1 SEHNR and CDR2 FQNEAQ (reference sequence). This CDR3 comprises 14 residues.

This clone appeared a single time. The rearrangement joins TRBV7-3 to TRBJ2-1, with 9 bases matching TRBD2. With V trimmed by 3 bases and J by 2 bases, 11 bases remained unmatched. Germline-derived CDR1 and CDR2 are SGHTA and FQGTGA. The CDR3 length is 18 residues. CDR3 sequence (DNA): TGTGCCAGCAGCTTCTCTCATCGGGGCGGGAGGGCCTACAATGAGCAGTTCTTC. Protein: CASSFSHRGGRAYNEQFF.

This chain uses TRBV19 with TRBJ2-7; 8 nucleotides align to TRBD2. The V gene end was trimmed by 3 bases and the J gene end by 3 bases; junction bases not matched to a gene: 7. The CDR3 totals 15 residues. Germline loops: CDR1 LNHDA, CDR2 SQIVND (reference sequence). CDR3 in amino acids: CASSISSGRGYEQYF. The CDR3 DNA is TGTGCCAGTAGTATTAGCAGCGGGAGAGGCTACGAGCAGTACTTC.

The V and J genes are TRBV7-9 and TRBJ2-7; weak D call: TRBD2 (6 bases). This CDR3 is 13 amino acids long. Per the germline V gene, CDR1 is SEHNR and CDR2 is FQNEAQ (reference sequence). The V and J ends lost 5 bases and 4 bases respectively, with 12 bases between them. The DNA of the CDR3 is TGTGCCAGCAGCCCAAGGGACTTTTACGAGCAGTACTTC. Protein: CASSPRDFYEQYF.

The CDR3 loop is CASSQGTGESTEAFF. Written as DNA, the CDR3 is TGCGCCAGCAGCCAAGGGACAGGGGAGAGCACTGAAGCTTTCTTT. The chain is built from TRBV4-1 and TRBJ1-1; 9 nucleotides match TRBD1. Germline loops: CDR1 MGHRA, CDR2 YSYEKL. This CDR3 has 15 residues. V dropped 1 base and J dropped 4; count of bases not matched to a gene: 4.

In regard to this clone: Other DNA sequences within the sample encode an identical CDR3. This sequence joins TRBV6-1 and TRBJ1-1; D gene ambiguous. The CDR3 has 13 amino acids. In germline, CDR1 is MNHNS, CDR2 SASEGT. Between the trimmed V and J ends, which lost 1 base and 1 base, there was a span of 4 bases. This CDR3 reads CASSEGKNTEAFF. The CDR3 DNA is TGTGCCAGCAGTGAAGGCAAGAACACTGAAGCTTTCTTT.

The chain combines TRBV4-3 with TRBJ2-1; a possible D gene is TRBD2 (5 bases). From germline, CDR1 is LGHNA and CDR2 YSLEER. This CDR3 has 15 amino acids. V gave up 4 bases and J gave up 7 bases, with 17 bases separating them. The CDR3 DNA reads as TGCGCCAGCAGCCGGACTCGGTCATCGGGGAATGAGCAGTTCTTC. This gives the protein CASSRTRSSGNEQFF.

The rearrangement links TRBV28 to TRBJ2-1, with D possibly being TRBD1 or TRBD2 (5 bases each). Trimming cost V 1 base and J 0 bases, with 10 bases left between them. CDR1 MDHEN and CDR2 SYDVKM come from the germline V gene. This CDR3 contains 16 residues. CDR3 DNA sequence: TGTGCCAGCAGTTTATACGGGGCCCTCTCCTACAATGAGCAGTTCTTC. It yields the protein CASSLYGALSYNEQFF.

The genes are TRBV28 and TRBJ2-7; D is unclear. Germline CDR1 and CDR2: MDHEN and SYDVKM. Trimming took off 3 bases at V and 3 bases at J, with 9 bases between the two ends. The CDR3 has 13 residues. This chain's CDR3 is CASSLRGNYEQYF. The CDR3 coding sequence is TGTGCCAGCAGTTTGAGAGGAAACTACGAGCAGTACTTC.

The chain links TRBV28 to TRBJ2-1; the D gene is possibly TRBD1 (6 bases). Germline lookup yields CDR1 MDHEN and CDR2 SYDVKM. The CDR3 has 15 residues. The V gene lost 3 bases and the J gene lost 7 bases, with 16 bases spanning the gap. In DNA, the CDR3 is TGTGCCAGCAGTTTCCGAGGGGGTAAGGTGAATGAGCAGTTCTTC. The encoded protein is CASSFRGGKVNEQFF.

The rearrangement links TRBV19 to TRBJ1-5; a weak D match, TRBD1 (5 bases). This CDR3 region has 15 residues. The germline CDR1 and CDR2 sequences are LNHDA and SQIVND (reference sequence). Trimming took off 6 bases at V and 0 bases at J, with 12 bases between the two ends. The CDR3 sequence: CASRRDGSSNQPQHF. CDR3 bases: TGTGCCAGTAGGCGGGACGGAAGTAGCAATCAGCCCCAGCATTTT.

V and J are TRBV29-1 and TRBJ2-3, with a possible D match to TRBD2 (6 bases). The germline V gene encodes CDR1 SQVTM and CDR2 ANQGSEA. V dropped 3 bases and J dropped 2 bases, with 15 bases sitting between them. This CDR3 comprises 15 residues. Written as DNA, the CDR3 is TGCAGCGTTGAGCCACGACTAGGGGACACAGATACGCAGTATTTT. It encodes CSVEPRLGDTDTQYF.

This rearrangement joins TRBV2 to TRBJ2-1; 9 bases fit TRBD2. This CDR3 comprises 15 residues. Trimming removed 3 bases from V and 0 bases from J; junction bases left unmatched: 0. The germline V gene has CDR1 SNHLY and CDR2 FYNNEI. In nucleotides, the CDR3 is TGTGCCAGCAGTGATAGCGGGAGCTCCTACAATGAGCAGTTCTTC. Translation gives CASSDSGSSYNEQFF.

The V gene is TRBV28, the J gene TRBJ2-3, with D perhaps matching TRBD1 or TRBD2 (5 bases each). The germline V gene has CDR1 MDHEN and CDR2 SYDVKM. The CDR3 covers 15 residues. The germline V and J ends were trimmed by 2 bases and 1 base, with 10 bases remaining between them. In DNA, the CDR3 is TGTGCCAGCAGTTTAGAGGGGTTTGGCACAGATACGCAGTATTTT. Residues: CASSLEGFGTDTQYF.